A single sample gave rise to the 30 T cell receptor beta chains below, sequenced in a study of T cells in Graves' hyperthyroidism and ophthalmopathy. The investigators amplified TCR beta CDR3 regions from RNA transcripts. The HTBI primer set was used in a first-round RT-PCR of the TCR CDR3. Each CDR3 protein is one row after TCRdb ran MiXCR on the multiplex PCR reads. The sample holds about 420,000 distinct CDR3 sequences, around 16% seen once. Sequencing was performed on blood. The receptors derive from a woman aged 18-29 years with Graves' hyperthyroidism.

The chain has TRBV19 and TRBJ1-1; 7 positions match TRBD1. The germline gives CDR1 LNHDA, CDR2 SQIVND (reference sequence). Trimming removed 6 bases from V and 4 bases from J; junction bases left unmatched: 11. CDR3 length: 15 residues. The CDR3 protein is CASSLVSGGSTEAFF. The DNA of the CDR3 is TGTGCCAGTAGCTTGGTCTCAGGGGGTAGCACTGAAGCTTTCTTT. Full variable domain (outside the CDR3, taken from reference TRBV19 and TRBJ1-1): DGGITQSPKYLFRKEGQNVTLSCEQNLNHDAMYWYRQDPGQGLRLIYYSQIVNDFQKGDIAEGYSVSREKKESFPLTVTSAQKNPTAFYLCASSLVSGGSTEAFFGQGTRLTVV.

In this sample, this clonotype turned up many times. The chain is built from TRBV9 and TRBJ1-2; the D gene is possibly TRBD1 (6 bases). The CDR3 extends over 14 amino acids. Germline V gene sequence: CDR1 SGDLS, CDR2 YYNGEE. V lost 0 bases and J 8 bases, leaving 14 bases between the germline ends. CDR3 loop: CASSVGGGSRGYTF. The CDR3 DNA follows: TGTGCCAGCAGCGTAGGGGGGGGCTCTAGAGGCTACACCTTC.

This clonotype was detected many times. V gene TRBV20-1 combines with J gene TRBJ2-7; possibly TRBD2 for D (5 bases). The CDR3 contains 13 residues. Germline V gene sequence: CDR1 DFQATT, CDR2 SNEGSKA (reference sequence). Trimming shortened V by 2 bases and J by 2 bases, and 10 bases separated the two germline ends. The CDR3 DNA follows: TGCAGTGCTAGACGGGGATTCACCTACGAGCAGTACTTC. Residues: CSARRGFTYEQYF.

The V and J genes are TRBV11-2 and TRBJ2-1; 12 bases map to TRBD1. Germline V gene data show CDR1 as SGHAT and CDR2 as FQNNGV. The CDR3 loop spans 15 amino acids. J lost 10 bases, V lost 5 bases, and 9 bases had no gene match. The CDR3 DNA follows: TGTGCCAGCAGCCTGCCGGGACAGGGGGCGCGGGAGCAGTTCTTC. It codes for CASSLPGQGAREQFF.

This clonotype was detected a few times. This chain uses TRBV27 with TRBJ2-3; D is possibly TRBD1 (5 bases). Per the germline V gene, CDR1 is MNHEY and CDR2 is SMNVEV (reference sequence). This CDR3 is built from 16 residues. Trimming shortened V by 5 bases and J by 4 bases, and 19 bases separated the two germline ends. The CDR3 is CASSPFGLTVADTQYF. CDR3 DNA: TGTGCCAGCAGTCCTTTTGGCCTGACAGTAGCAGATACGCAGTATTTT.

This clonotype was seen ten or more times. The genes are TRBV4-1 and TRBJ2-3; 10 bases line up with TRBD2. The germline V gene encodes CDR1 MGHRA and CDR2 YSYEKL. Trimming took 0 bases from V and 1 from J; bases not matched to a gene: 7. The CDR3 runs to 18 residues. The CDR3: CASSQDVELAGGTDTQYF. DNA of the CDR3: TGCGCCAGCAGCCAAGATGTCGAGCTAGCGGGGGGCACAGATACGCAGTATTTT.

The chain is built from TRBV9 and TRBJ1-4; no clear D. This CDR3 comprises 15 residues. Trimming removed 4 bases from V and 1 base from J, with 11 bases in between. CDR1 is SGDLS, CDR2 YYNGEE, per germline. The DNA for the CDR3 is TGTGCCAGCAGCACGCGGGCGGGAACTAATGAAAAACTGTTTTTT. This sequence encodes CASSTRAGTNEKLFF.

This clonotype was seen repeatedly, ten times or more. The chain has TRBV27 and TRBJ2-1; 7 bases map to TRBD1. The junction had 4 bases not matched to a gene; V was cut back by 3 bases and J by 5 bases. Per germline, CDR1 MNHEY and CDR2 SMNVEV (reference sequence). The CDR3 is 14 residues long. The CDR3 here is CASSLRDSDNEQFF. The CDR3 coding sequence is TGTGCCAGCAGTTTGAGGGACAGTGACAATGAGCAGTTCTTC.

The table lists this clonotype with a few counts. V is TRBV6-6 and J is TRBJ2-7; 10 bases fit TRBD1. The CDR3 is 15 residues long. Germline assignment: CDR1 MNHNY and CDR2 SVGAGI (reference sequence). J gave up 5 bases and V 1 base, and 5 bases lay outside the gene matches. The CDR3 nucleotides are TGTGCCAGCAGTTACTTCGGGACAGGGGCGCACGAGCAGTACTTC. Its translation is CASSYFGTGAHEQYF.

This clonotype came up a few times. The chain carries TRBV29-1 and TRBJ2-3; 8 nucleotides line up with TRBD2. CDR3 length: 15 amino acids. The germline gives CDR1 SQVTM, CDR2 ANQGSEA. V lost 2 bases and J lost 3; bases outside the gene matches: 7. The CDR3 protein is CSVEPGGVLTDTQYF. The CDR3 DNA reads TGCAGCGTTGAACCGGGGGGGGTCTTGACAGATACGCAGTATTTT.

V is TRBV5-5 and J is TRBJ1-2; perhaps TRBD1 as D (5 bases). The V and J ends lost 4 bases and 8 bases respectively, with 21 bases between them. The CDR3 totals 15 residues. The germline gives CDR1 SGHKS, CDR2 YYEKEE (reference sequence). The CDR3 region is CASSRDCRGSAGYTF. The DNA of the CDR3 is TGTGCCAGCAGCCGCGATTGTCGGGGGTCTGCGGGCTACACCTTC. Full variable domain (rest looked up from reference TRBV5-5 and TRBJ1-2): DAGVTQSPTHLIKTRGQQVTLRCSPISGHKSVSWYQQVLGQGPQFIFQYYEKEERGRGNFPDRFSARQFPNYSSELNVNALLLGDSALYLCASSRDCRGSAGYTFGSGTRLTVV.

This clonotype was counted at least ten times. The chain joins TRBV18 to TRBJ2-7; D is perhaps TRBD2 (7 bases). The V end lost 0 bases, the J end lost 7 bases, and 25 bases lay between the germline ends. Germline loops: CDR1 KGHSH, CDR2 LQKENI. The CDR3 is made up of 18 amino acids. The CDR3 is CASSPPSALGRATGEQYF. The DNA for the CDR3 is TGTGCCAGCTCACCACCGTCCGCCTTAGGGAGGGCCACAGGGGAGCAGTACTTC.

This clonotype was observed many times. The chain carries TRBV6-1 and TRBJ1-6, with D possibly matching TRBD1 (5 bases). The CDR3 runs to 17 residues. The germline CDR1 and CDR2 sequences are MNHNS and SASEGT. The V gene lost 7 bases and the J gene lost 4 bases, with 20 bases spanning the gap. The CDR3 loop is CASNPGLTEGYNSPLHF. As DNA, the CDR3 is TGTGCCAGCAATCCCGGGCTCACAGAGGGGTATAATTCACCCCTCCACTTT.

This clonotype appeared many times. The rearrangement joins TRBV15 to TRBJ2-7, with 7 positions matching TRBD2. The CDR3 contains 16 residues. Losses at the gene ends were 1 base for V and 3 bases for J; bases not matched to a gene: 9. Germline assignment: CDR1 LNHNV and CDR2 YYDKDF (reference sequence). The CDR3 sequence: CATSRGVGGSVYEQYF. The CDR3 DNA follows: TGTGCCACCAGCAGAGGGGTGGGGGGGTCAGTCTACGAGCAGTACTTC. The full variable domain, with the rest looked up from reference TRBV15 and TRBJ2-7, is DAMVIQNPRYQVTQFGKPVTLSCSQTLNHNVMYWYQQKSSQAPKLLFHYYDKDFNNEADTPDNFQSRRPNTSFCFLDIRSPGLGDTAMYLCATSRGVGGSVYEQYFGPGTRLTVT.

This clonotype was recorded at least ten times. The chain couples TRBV12-3 or TRBV12-4 to TRBJ2-1; D gene unclear. V lost 1 base and J 9 bases, leaving 16 bases between the germline ends. This CDR3 contains 15 residues. CDR3 nucleotide sequence: TGTGCCAGCAGTTTAGGAACCCCGTATCTAAGTGAGCAGTTCTTC. Amino acids: CASSLGTPYLSEQFF.

Concerning this clonotype: A much larger clone differs from this one at a single base, so this may be a read error. V is TRBV20-1 and J is TRBJ1-5; TRBD1 aligns across 8 bases. Germline-derived CDR1 and CDR2 are DFQATT and SNEGSKA (reference sequence). J gave up 6 bases and V 5 bases, and 12 bases lay outside the gene matches. This CDR3 is built from 15 residues. CDR3 residues: CSAVDRGGRSQPQHF. DNA of the CDR3: TGCAGTGCTGTAGACAGGGGAGGACGCAGTCAGCCCCAGCATTTT.

J is TRBJ1-1 and V is TRBV20-1; D is undetermined. Germline assignment: CDR1 DFQATT and CDR2 SNEGSKA (reference sequence). The CDR3 has 14 residues. V gave up 0 bases and J gave up 5 bases, with 13 bases separating them. CDR3 amino acids: CSARDPRFLTEAFF. For the CDR3, the DNA is TGCAGTGCTAGAGATCCCAGATTCTTGACTGAAGCTTTCTTT.

This clonotype was detected ten times or more. The gene calls are TRBV2 and TRBJ1-3, with TRBD1 matching over 8 bases. Trimming took 5 bases from V and 0 from J; bases not matched to a gene: 6. The germline CDR1 and CDR2 sequences are SNHLY and FYNNEI. CDR3 length: 16 amino acids. The CDR3 nucleotides read TGTGCCAGCAGTCCGGGACAGGCCCTCTCTGGAAACACCATATATTTT. It yields the protein CASSPGQALSGNTIYF.

A remark on this clonotype: Germline and junction disagree at one end, which may indicate a read error. The genes are TRBV11-2 and TRBJ2-1; 7 positions match TRBD1. From germline, CDR1 is SGHAT and CDR2 FQNNGV. The CDR3 has 13 residues. The CDR3 sequence: CASSLGIGGAGVF. CDR3 DNA: TGTGCCAGCAGCTTAGGGATAGGGGGCGCCGGGGTCTTC.

This clonotype occurred a few times. CDR3 in amino acids: CASTWRGWGSYNEQFF. As DNA, the CDR3 is TGTGCCAGCACCTGGAGGGGATGGGGCTCCTACAATGAGCAGTTCTTC. This chain links TRBV12-3 or TRBV12-4 with TRBJ2-1; tentative D call: TRBD2 (6 bases). V lost 7 bases and J 0 bases, leaving 16 bases between the germline ends. CDR3 size: 16 residues.

The table lists this clonotype with many counts. This sequence joins TRBV18 and TRBJ2-3; 9 positions match TRBD1. The CDR3 runs to 15 residues. The V segment lost 2 bases and the J segment 4 bases; nucleotides outside the gene matches: 4. Germline-derived CDR1 and CDR2 are KGHSH and LQKENI. DNA for the CDR3: TGTGCCAGCTCACCATTGGACAGGGGACCAGATACGCAGTATTTT. Its protein product is CASSPLDRGPDTQYF.

At least ten counts were recorded for this clonotype. The CDR3 reads CASSWDGNEQFF. For the CDR3, the DNA is TGTGCCAGCAGCTGGGACGGCAATGAGCAGTTCTTC. This chain links TRBV7-8 with TRBJ2-1, with D perhaps given as TRBD1 or TRBD2 (5 bases each). The CDR3 covers 12 residues. Germline CDR1 SGHVS, CDR2 FQNEAQ. V lost 4 bases, J lost 6 bases, and 7 bases lay in between. Full variable domain (outside the CDR3, taken from reference TRBV7-8 and TRBJ2-1): GAGVSQSPRYKVAKRGQDVALRCDPISGHVSLFWYQQALGQGPEFLTYFQNEAQLDKSGLPSDRFFAERPEGSVSTLKIQRTQQEDSAVYLCASSWDGNEQFFGPGTRLTVL.

The rearrangement uses TRBV20-1 and TRBJ2-3; TRBD2 matches 9 bases. Germline loops: CDR1 DFQATT, CDR2 SNEGSKA (reference sequence). The J segment lost 10 bases and the V segment lost 2 bases, leaving 22 bases of the junction unmatched. The CDR3 length is 18 residues. The CDR3 protein is CSARPAEGAGGPQWSQYF. DNA for the CDR3: TGCAGTGCTAGACCCGCCGAGGGGGCGGGAGGGCCCCAATGGTCGCAGTATTTT.

This clonotype occurred many times. The chain is built from TRBV12-3 or TRBV12-4 and TRBJ1-5; D is undetermined. The CDR3 has 13 amino acids. The ends were cut back, 2 bases at V and 15 bases at J, with 17 bases in the middle. CDR3 nucleotide sequence: TGTGCCAGCAGTTTAAATCTCGGGGAACTCGGGCATTTT. Amino acid sequence: CASSLNLGELGHF.

The CDR3 bases are TGTGCCAGCAGGGCGGGGGGGGCAACTGGAAACACCATATATTTT. Translating gives CASRAGGATGNTIYF. The V and J genes are TRBV6-1 and TRBJ1-3; TRBD1 is a possible D gene (6 bases). This CDR3 has 15 amino acids. Germline lookup yields CDR1 MNHNS and CDR2 SASEGT. V lost 6 bases and J lost 2, with 14 bases in between.

At least ten counts were recorded for this clonotype. This chain uses TRBV12-3 or TRBV12-4 with TRBJ1-3; D is possibly TRBD1 (5 bases). CDR3 length equals 14 residues. V was shortened by 7 bases and J by 2 bases, with 12 bases between the two germline ends. In DNA, the CDR3 is TGTGCCAGCAATTACCGGGGGGCTGGAAACACCATATATTTT. It encodes CASNYRGAGNTIYF.

The V gene is TRBV27, the J gene TRBJ1-2; 7 nucleotides match TRBD1. The V gene end was trimmed by 5 bases and the J gene end by 4 bases; junction bases not matched to a gene: 4. This CDR3 is 13 amino acids long. The germline CDR1 and CDR2 sequences are MNHEY and SMNVEV (reference sequence). The CDR3 loop reads CASSLRQGYGYTF. CDR3 nucleotide sequence: TGTGCCAGCAGTCTCCGACAGGGCTATGGCTACACCTTC.

Remarks on this clonotype: A clone one base away is much larger, so this may be a read error. The CDR3 is CASSQEISWRPYKQYF. CDR3 nucleotide sequence: TGTGCCAGCAGCCAAGAAATCTCGTGGCGACCCTACAAGCAGTACTTC. This chain joins TRBV4-2 and TRBJ2-7; D uncertain. CDR3 size: 16 residues. The germline CDR1 and CDR2 sequences are LGHNA and YNFKEQ.

This clonotype has a handful of counts. The V call is TRBV5-1, the J call TRBJ2-5, with D perhaps matching TRBD1 (6 bases). The germline V gene has CDR1 SGHRS and CDR2 YFSETQ. Trimming cost V 3 bases and J 3 bases, with 12 bases left between them. CDR3 size: 14 residues. The CDR3 is CASSYGTLEETQYF. DNA for the CDR3: TGCGCCAGCAGCTACGGGACACTGGAAGAGACCCAGTACTTC.

This clonotype was found once. The chain has TRBV6-6 and TRBJ1-4; 9 nucleotides line up with TRBD1. The CDR3 length is 15 residues. The J segment lost 5 bases and the V segment lost 0 bases, leaving 1 base of the junction unmatched. The germline V gene has CDR1 MNHNY and CDR2 SVGAGI (reference sequence). CDR3 in amino acids: CASSYSTGGNEKLFF. The CDR3, as DNA: TGTGCCAGCAGTTACTCGACAGGGGGAAATGAAAAACTGTTTTTT.